This TCR beta chain was recovered during a study of blood T cell repertoires in COVID-19 (TCRdb year 2020). Concerning the study at large: The collaborator samples originated in the United States, Italy and Spain and spanned the acute and convalescent phases of COVID-19. The prospective study material was composed of cDNA or gDNA derived from T cells, B-cell-depleted T cells, or PBMCs. The dataset comprised deeply sampled blood TCRbeta repertoires from subjects exposed to, actively infected with, or recovered from COVID-19. A freely available public database, intended as a resource for researchers studying the immune response to SARS-CoV-2, is where the repertoires were released. Samples were obtained from the ongoing ImmuneRACE study (first 160 participants) and from over a thousand subjects provided by 6 global collaborators. A de-identified subject ID, COVID-19 status, age in years and sex were almost always included in the sample metadata. Where HLA class I and class II types were available, the types were taken from metadata supplied by the sample provider, not from assay-based typing.

Whole blood was collected in K2EDTA tubes by collaborating institutions according to the institutions' own protocols. For TCRbeta analysis, collaborators shipped samples as frozen whole blood, isolated PBMCs, or DNA extracted from either of those sample types. Comment on this clone: Its antigen is unknown. Base quality data are lacking; no much larger clone is found one base away.

TCRbeta CDR3 regions were amplified from genomic DNA by means of the immunoSEQ Assay, a bias-controlled multiplex PCR. Processing in the source paper ran as follows. Nucleated cell counts per sample were estimated from amplification of reference gene primers within the assay. To quantify the absolute abundance of each unique TCRbeta CDR3 rearrangement, sequence reads were collapsed and filtered. For each sample, productive Simpson clonality was calculated as the square root of Simpson's diversity index over productive rearrangements. The table comes from immuneACCESS by way of TCRdb, which keeps in-frame sequences with V and J called. Part of the clones is missing from these tables; in studies checked, under half for an unresolved V gene and the rest for unknown reasons. V, J and clone size derive from that table, while D and trimming were established from the DNA sequence. This sample has about 150,000 clones in its table, and 80% to 85% of those were observed once. Roughly 9.1% of the sample is in the top ten clones.

Broader findings and caveats from the paper: Clinical and demographic metadata were provided uncurated, with the amount varying by source and participant.

CDR1 and CDR2 are read off the germline V gene as MDHEN and SYDVKM. Measured from the cysteine to the phenylalanine, the CDR3 is 16 residues long. Only the CDR3 part of the read is kept: 48 bases, read in frame from the first base. The germline ends are 10 bases apart after V is trimmed by 1 base and J by 0 bases. This TCR was recovered from a woman aged 55-69 years with active or convalescent COVID-19. This chain joins TRBV28 to TRBJ1-5; D gene: possibly TRBD1, on 6 matching bases. Source material: peripheral blood. The DNA is as follows: TGTGCCAGCAGTTTATCTACAGGGTATAGCAATCAGCCCCAGCATTTT. Translated, this gives CASSLSTGYSNQPQHF.